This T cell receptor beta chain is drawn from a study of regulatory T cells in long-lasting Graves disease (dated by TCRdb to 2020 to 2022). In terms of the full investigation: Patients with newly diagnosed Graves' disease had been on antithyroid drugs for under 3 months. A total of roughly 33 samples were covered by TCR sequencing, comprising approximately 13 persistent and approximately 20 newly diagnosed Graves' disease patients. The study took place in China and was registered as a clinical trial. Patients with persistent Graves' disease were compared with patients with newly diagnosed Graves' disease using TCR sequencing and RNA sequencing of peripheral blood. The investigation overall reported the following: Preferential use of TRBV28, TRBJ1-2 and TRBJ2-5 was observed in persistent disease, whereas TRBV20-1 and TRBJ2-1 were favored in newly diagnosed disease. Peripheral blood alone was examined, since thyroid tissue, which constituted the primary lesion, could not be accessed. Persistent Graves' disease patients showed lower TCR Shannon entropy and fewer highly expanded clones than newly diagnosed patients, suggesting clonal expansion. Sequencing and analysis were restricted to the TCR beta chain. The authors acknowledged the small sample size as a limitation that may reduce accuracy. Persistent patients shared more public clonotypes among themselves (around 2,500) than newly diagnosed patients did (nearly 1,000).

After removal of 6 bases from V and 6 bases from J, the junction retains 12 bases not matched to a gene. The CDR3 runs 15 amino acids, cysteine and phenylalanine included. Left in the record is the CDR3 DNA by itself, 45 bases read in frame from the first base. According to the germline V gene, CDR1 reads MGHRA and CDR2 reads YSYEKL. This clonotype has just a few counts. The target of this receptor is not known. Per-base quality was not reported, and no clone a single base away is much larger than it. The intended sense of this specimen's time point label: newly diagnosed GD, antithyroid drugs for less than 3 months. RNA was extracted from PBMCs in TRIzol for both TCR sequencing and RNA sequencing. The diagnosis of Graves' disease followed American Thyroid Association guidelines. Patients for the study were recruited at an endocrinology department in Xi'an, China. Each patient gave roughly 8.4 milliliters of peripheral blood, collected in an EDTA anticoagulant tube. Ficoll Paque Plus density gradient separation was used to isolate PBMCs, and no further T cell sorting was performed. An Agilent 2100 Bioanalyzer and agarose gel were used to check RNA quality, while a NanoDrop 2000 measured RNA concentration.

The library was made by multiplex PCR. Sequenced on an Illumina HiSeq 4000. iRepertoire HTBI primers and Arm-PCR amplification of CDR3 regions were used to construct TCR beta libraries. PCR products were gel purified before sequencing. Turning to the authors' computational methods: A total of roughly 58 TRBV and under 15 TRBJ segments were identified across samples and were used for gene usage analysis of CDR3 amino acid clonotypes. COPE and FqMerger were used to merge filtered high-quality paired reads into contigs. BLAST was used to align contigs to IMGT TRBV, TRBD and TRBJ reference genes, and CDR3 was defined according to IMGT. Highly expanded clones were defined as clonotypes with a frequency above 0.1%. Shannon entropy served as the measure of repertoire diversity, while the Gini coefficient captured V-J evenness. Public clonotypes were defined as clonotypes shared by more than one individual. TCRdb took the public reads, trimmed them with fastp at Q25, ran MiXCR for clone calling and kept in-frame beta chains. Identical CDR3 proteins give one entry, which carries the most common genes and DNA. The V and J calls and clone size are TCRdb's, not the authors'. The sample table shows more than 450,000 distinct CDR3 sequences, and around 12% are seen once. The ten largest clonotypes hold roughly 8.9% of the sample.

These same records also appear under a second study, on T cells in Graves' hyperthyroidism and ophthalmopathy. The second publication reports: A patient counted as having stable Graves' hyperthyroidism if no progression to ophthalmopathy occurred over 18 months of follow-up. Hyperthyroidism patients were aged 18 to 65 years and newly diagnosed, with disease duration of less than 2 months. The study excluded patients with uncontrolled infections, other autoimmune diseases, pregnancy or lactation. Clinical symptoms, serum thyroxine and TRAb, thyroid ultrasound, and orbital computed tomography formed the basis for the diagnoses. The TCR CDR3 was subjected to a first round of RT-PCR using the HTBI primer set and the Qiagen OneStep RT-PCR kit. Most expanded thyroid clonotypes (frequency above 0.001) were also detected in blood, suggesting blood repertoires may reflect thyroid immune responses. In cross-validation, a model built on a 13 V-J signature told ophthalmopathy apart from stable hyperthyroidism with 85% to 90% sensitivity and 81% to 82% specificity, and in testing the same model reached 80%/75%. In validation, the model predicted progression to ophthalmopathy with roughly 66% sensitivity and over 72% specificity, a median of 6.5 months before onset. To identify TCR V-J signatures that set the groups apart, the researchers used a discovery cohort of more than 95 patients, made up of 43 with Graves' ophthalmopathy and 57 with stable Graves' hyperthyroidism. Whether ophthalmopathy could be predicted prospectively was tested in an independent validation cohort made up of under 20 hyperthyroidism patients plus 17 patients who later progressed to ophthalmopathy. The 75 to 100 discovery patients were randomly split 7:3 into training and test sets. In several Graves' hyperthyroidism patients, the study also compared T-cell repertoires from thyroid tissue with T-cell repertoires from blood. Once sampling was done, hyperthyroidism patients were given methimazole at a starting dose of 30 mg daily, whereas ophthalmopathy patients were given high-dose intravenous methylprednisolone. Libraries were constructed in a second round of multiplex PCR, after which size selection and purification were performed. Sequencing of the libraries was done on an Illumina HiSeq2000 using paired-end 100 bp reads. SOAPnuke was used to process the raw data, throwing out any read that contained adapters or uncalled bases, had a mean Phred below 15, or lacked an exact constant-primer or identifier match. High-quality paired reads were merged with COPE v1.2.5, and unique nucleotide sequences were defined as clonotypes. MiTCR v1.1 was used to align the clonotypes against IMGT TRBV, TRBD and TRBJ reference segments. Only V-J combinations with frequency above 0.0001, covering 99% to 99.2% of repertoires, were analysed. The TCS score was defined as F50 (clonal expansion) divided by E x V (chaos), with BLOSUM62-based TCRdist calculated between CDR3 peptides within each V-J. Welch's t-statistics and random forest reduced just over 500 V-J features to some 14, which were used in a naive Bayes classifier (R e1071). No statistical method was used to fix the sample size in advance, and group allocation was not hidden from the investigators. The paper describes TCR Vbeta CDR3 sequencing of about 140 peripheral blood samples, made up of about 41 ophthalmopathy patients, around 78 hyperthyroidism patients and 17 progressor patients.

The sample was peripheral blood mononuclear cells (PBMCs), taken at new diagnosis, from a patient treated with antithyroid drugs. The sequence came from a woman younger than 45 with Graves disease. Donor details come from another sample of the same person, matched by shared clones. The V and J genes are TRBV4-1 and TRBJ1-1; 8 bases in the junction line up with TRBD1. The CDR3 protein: CASSYPVRGLSEAFF. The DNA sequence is TGCGCCAGCAGTTACCCTGTCAGGGGGCTCTCTGAAGCTTTCTTT.